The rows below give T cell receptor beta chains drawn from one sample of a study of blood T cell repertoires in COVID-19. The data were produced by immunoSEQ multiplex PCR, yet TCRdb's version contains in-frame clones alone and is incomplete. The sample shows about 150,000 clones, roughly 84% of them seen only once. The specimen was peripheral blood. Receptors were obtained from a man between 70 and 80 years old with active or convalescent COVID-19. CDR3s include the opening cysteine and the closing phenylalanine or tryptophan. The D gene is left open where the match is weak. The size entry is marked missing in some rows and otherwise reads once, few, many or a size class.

CDR3 DNA: TGTGCCAGCAGTCCAGGGGCGGGCAGCCTAAGCCGCACTGAAGCTTTCTTT; CDR3 protein: CASSPGAGSLSRTEAFF; J gene: TRBJ1-1; clone size: .; D gene: .; V gene: TRBV27
CDR3 DNA: TGTGCCAGCAGGCCTACAGGGAACCAAGAGACCCAGTACTTC; CDR3 protein: CASRPTGNQETQYF; J gene: TRBJ2-5; clone size: .; D gene: .; V gene: TRBV7-6
CDR3 DNA: TGTGCTAGCAGCCCTTCTTCGGCCGTTAGGGGGGGTGAGCAGTTCTTC; CDR3 protein: CASSPSSAVRGGEQFF; J gene: TRBJ2-1; clone size: .; D gene: .; V gene: TRBV7-7
CDR3 DNA: TGTGCCAGCAGGTCCCGGGGTGCAACTAATGAAAAACTGTTTTTT; CDR3 protein: CASRSRGATNEKLFF; J gene: TRBJ1-4; clone size: .; D gene: .; V gene: TRBV6-4
CDR3 DNA: TGTGCCAGCAGCTCCTACGCCGAGCAGTACTTC; CDR3 protein: CASSSYAEQYF; J gene: TRBJ2-7; clone size: .; D gene: .; V gene: TRBV3-1/TRBV3-2
CDR3 DNA: TGTGCCAGCTCACCCCGGACAGCCTCCTACGAGCAGTACTTC; CDR3 protein: CASSPRTASYEQYF; J gene: TRBJ2-7; clone size: once; D gene: .; V gene: TRBV18
CDR3 DNA: TGCAGCGTCGTGGACAGGGGTACAGATACGCAGTATTTT; CDR3 protein: CSVVDRGTDTQYF; J gene: TRBJ2-3; clone size: once; D gene: TRBD1; V gene: TRBV29-1
CDR3 DNA: TGCGCCAGCAGCTTGCCCCTAGCGGGGGGCACAGATACGCAGTATTTT; CDR3 protein: CASSLPLAGGTDTQYF; J gene: TRBJ2-3; clone size: .; D gene: TRBD2; V gene: TRBV5-1
CDR3 DNA: TGTGCCAGCTCACCCTTAGACAGGGGGAACACTGAAGCTTTCTTT; CDR3 protein: CASSPLDRGNTEAFF; J gene: TRBJ1-1; clone size: .; D gene: TRBD1; V gene: TRBV18
CDR3 DNA: TGTGCCAGCAGTGACCGGCCAGGGATTTTCCACGAGCAGTACTTC; CDR3 protein: CASSDRPGIFHEQYF; J gene: TRBJ2-7; clone size: few; D gene: .; V gene: TRBV6-2/TRBV6-3
CDR3 DNA: TGTGCCAGCAGCTCCGGACAGGGCTATGGCTACACCTTC; CDR3 protein: CASSSGQGYGYTF; J gene: TRBJ1-2; clone size: few; D gene: TRBD1; V gene: TRBV7-3
CDR3 DNA: TGTGCCAGCCAGCGCGGACCCGAGGGCACTGAAGCTTTCTTT; CDR3 protein: CASQRGPEGTEAFF; J gene: TRBJ1-1; clone size: .; D gene: .; V gene: TRBV6-5
CDR3 DNA: TGTGCCAGCAGCCCGAGGGGAGGGAGGAACACTGAAGCTTTCTTT; CDR3 protein: CASSPRGGRNTEAFF; J gene: TRBJ1-1; clone size: .; D gene: .; V gene: TRBV7-2
CDR3 DNA: TGTGCCAGCAGTATCCGGGACAATGAAGCTTTCTTT; CDR3 protein: CASSIRDNEAFF; J gene: TRBJ1-1; clone size: .; D gene: .; V gene: TRBV28
CDR3 DNA: TGTGCCAGCAGTGAGTACAGGGAAGAGACCCAGTACTTC; CDR3 protein: CASSEYREETQYF; J gene: TRBJ2-5; clone size: once; D gene: .; V gene: TRBV6-1
CDR3 DNA: TGTGCCAGCAGCTTAACCCCCTCGACAGGTTCTTATGGCTACACCTTC; CDR3 protein: CASSLTPSTGSYGYTF; J gene: TRBJ1-2; clone size: .; D gene: .; V gene: TRBV11-2
CDR3 DNA: TGTGCCAGTAGTCCCCAAACAGGGTACCAAGAGACCCAGTACTTC; CDR3 protein: CASSPQTGYQETQYF; J gene: TRBJ2-5; clone size: .; D gene: .; V gene: TRBV19
CDR3 DNA: TGTGCCAGCAGCTTAGATGGGGGGGCTAGCTCCTACGAGCAGTACTTC; CDR3 protein: CASSLDGGASSYEQYF; J gene: TRBJ2-7; clone size: many; D gene: .; V gene: TRBV7-9
CDR3 DNA: TGTGCCAGCGAAAGGGGATGGGGTGAGCAGTTCTTC; CDR3 protein: CASERGWGEQFF; J gene: TRBJ2-1; clone size: .; D gene: .; V gene: TRBV28
CDR3 DNA: TGTGCCAGCAGTTACGCTGTACAGGGGAGCTATGGCTACACCTTC; CDR3 protein: CASSYAVQGSYGYTF; J gene: TRBJ1-2; clone size: once; D gene: TRBD1; V gene: TRBV6-2/TRBV6-3
CDR3 DNA: TGCGCCAGCAGCCAAGATGAGGACAGTTCACCCCTCCACTTT; CDR3 protein: CASSQDEDSSPLHF; J gene: TRBJ1-6; clone size: .; D gene: .; V gene: TRBV4-3
CDR3 DNA: TGTGCCACCAGACAAACAGGGGGCTTGAACACTGAAGCTTTCTTT; CDR3 protein: CATRQTGGLNTEAFF; J gene: TRBJ1-1; clone size: .; D gene: TRBD1; V gene: TRBV15
CDR3 DNA: TGTGCCAGCTCCCCTCAGGGCGGGAGGTTCAATGAGCAGTTCTTC; CDR3 protein: CASSPQGGRFNEQFF; J gene: TRBJ2-1; clone size: .; D gene: TRBD2; V gene: TRBV18
CDR3 DNA: TGTGCCAGCAGTTACTCGGACAGCATGAACACTGAAGCTTTCTTT; CDR3 protein: CASSYSDSMNTEAFF; J gene: TRBJ1-1; clone size: .; D gene: .; V gene: TRBV6-5
CDR3 DNA: TGTGCCAGCAGCCATGGGACTAGCGGGAGGTCGGAGACCCAGTACTTC; CDR3 protein: CASSHGTSGRSETQYF; J gene: TRBJ2-5; clone size: .; D gene: TRBD2; V gene: TRBV3-1/TRBV3-2
CDR3 DNA: TGTGCCAGCTCACCACCCGGGACTAGCGGTCCCGGGGGGCAGTACTTC; CDR3 protein: CASSPPGTSGPGGQYF; J gene: TRBJ2-7; clone size: .; D gene: TRBD2; V gene: TRBV18
CDR3 DNA: TGTGCCAGCAGCTCTGACGGAACCGTTGTGGAGTTCGACACAGATACGCAGTATTTT; CDR3 protein: CASSSDGTVVEFDTDTQYF; J gene: TRBJ2-3; clone size: .; D gene: .; V gene: TRBV5-6
CDR3 DNA: TGTGCCAGCAGCTACAGGGGAGGCTACGAGCAGTACTTC; CDR3 protein: CASSYRGGYEQYF; J gene: TRBJ2-7; clone size: .; D gene: .; V gene: TRBV27
CDR3 DNA: TGTGCCAGCAGCCGGGACTCCCAAGACGAGCAGTACTTC; CDR3 protein: CASSRDSQDEQYF; J gene: TRBJ2-7; clone size: .; D gene: .; V gene: TRBV6-5
CDR3 DNA: TGTGCCAGCAGCTTTGGGGACAGGGCTAATGAAAAACTGTTTTTT; CDR3 protein: CASSFGDRANEKLFF; J gene: TRBJ1-4; clone size: .; D gene: TRBD1; V gene: TRBV7-9
CDR3 DNA: TGTGCCAGCAGGGATAACAGGCAGCCCCAGCATTTT; CDR3 protein: CASRDNRQPQHF; J gene: TRBJ1-5; clone size: .; D gene: .; V gene: TRBV6-6
CDR3 DNA: TGTGCCAGCAGCCAAGATAGAGGTAATGAGCAGTTCTTC; CDR3 protein: CASSQDRGNEQFF; J gene: TRBJ2-1; clone size: .; D gene: .; V gene: TRBV3-1/TRBV3-2
CDR3 DNA: TGTGCCAGCAGCTTCCAGCGGGGGGGAGGGGATACGCAGTATTTT; CDR3 protein: CASSFQRGGGDTQYF; J gene: TRBJ2-3; clone size: .; D gene: TRBD2; V gene: TRBV7-2
CDR3 DNA: TGCGCCAGCAGGGACAGGCCCTGGGAGCAGTACTTC; CDR3 protein: CASRDRPWEQYF; J gene: TRBJ2-7; clone size: .; D gene: TRBD1; V gene: TRBV10-2
CDR3 DNA: TGTGCCAGCAGCGTCCTCGGACAGGGTAGCCCTTACGAGCAGTACTTC; CDR3 protein: CASSVLGQGSPYEQYF; J gene: TRBJ2-7; clone size: .; D gene: TRBD1; V gene: TRBV7-9
CDR3 DNA: TGTGCCAGCAGTTTTACCAACAGGGTGGGCACTGAAGCTTTCTTT; CDR3 protein: CASSFTNRVGTEAFF; J gene: TRBJ1-1; clone size: few; D gene: .; V gene: TRBV6-5
CDR3 DNA: TGTGCCAGCAGCCGAGACAGATCCTACGAGCAGTACTTC; CDR3 protein: CASSRDRSYEQYF; J gene: TRBJ2-7; clone size: .; D gene: .; V gene: TRBV12-3/TRBV12-4
CDR3 DNA: TGTGCCAGCAGTTTTTTGGGAGGTCAGCCCCAGCATTTT; CDR3 protein: CASSFLGGQPQHF; J gene: TRBJ1-5; clone size: few; D gene: .; V gene: TRBV12-3/TRBV12-4
CDR3 DNA: TGTGCCAGCAGTCAAGCCTCAGGGCCCGGGGGGACTGAAGCTTTCTTT; CDR3 protein: CASSQASGPGGTEAFF; J gene: TRBJ1-1; clone size: .; D gene: .; V gene: TRBV6-2/TRBV6-3
CDR3 DNA: TGTGCCAGCAGCTCCGCGGGACAGGAGGTGAATTCACCCCTCCACTTT; CDR3 protein: CASSSAGQEVNSPLHF; J gene: TRBJ1-6; clone size: once; D gene: TRBD1; V gene: TRBV7-8
CDR3 DNA: TGTGCCAGCAGTGAAGACTTTAGCTCTGGAAACACCATATATTTT; CDR3 protein: CASSEDFSSGNTIYF; J gene: TRBJ1-3; clone size: .; D gene: .; V gene: TRBV6-1
CDR3 DNA: TGTGCCAGCCGTGCCGACAGGGGTGGGAGCAATCAGCCCCAGCATTTT; CDR3 protein: CASRADRGGSNQPQHF; J gene: TRBJ1-5; clone size: .; D gene: TRBD1; V gene: TRBV2
CDR3 DNA: TGTGCCAGCACTTCCGGGACTAGCAAATACAATGAGCAGTTCTTC; CDR3 protein: CASTSGTSKYNEQFF; J gene: TRBJ2-1; clone size: few; D gene: TRBD2; V gene: TRBV6-5
CDR3 DNA: TGTGCCAGCAGTCCTGCCTACGCGAGCGCCTTCCAAGAGACCCAGTACTTC; CDR3 protein: CASSPAYASAFQETQYF; J gene: TRBJ2-5; clone size: .; D gene: .; V gene: TRBV28
CDR3 DNA: TGTGCCAGCACCTGGGGGACAGGGGACTACGAGCAGTACTTC; CDR3 protein: CASTWGTGDYEQYF; J gene: TRBJ2-7; clone size: .; D gene: TRBD1; V gene: TRBV7-2
CDR3 DNA: TGCGCCAGCAGCTTGGGGGCAGGGCTCTATGGCTACACCTTC; CDR3 protein: CASSLGAGLYGYTF; J gene: TRBJ1-2; clone size: .; D gene: .; V gene: TRBV5-1
CDR3 DNA: TGTGCCAGCAGTGATTCGGACAGGGTCTATGGCTACACCTTC; CDR3 protein: CASSDSDRVYGYTF; J gene: TRBJ1-2; clone size: .; D gene: TRBD1; V gene: TRBV6-2/TRBV6-3
CDR3 DNA: TGTGCCAGCAGTTGGGACATGAGGACTGAAGCTTTCTTT; CDR3 protein: CASSWDMRTEAFF; J gene: TRBJ1-1; clone size: .; D gene: .; V gene: TRBV12-3/TRBV12-4
CDR3 DNA: TGCGCCAGCAACCCCCATCAATATTCCGGGAATGAGCAGTTCTTC; CDR3 protein: CASNPHQYSGNEQFF; J gene: TRBJ2-1; clone size: .; D gene: .; V gene: TRBV4-1
CDR3 DNA: TGTGCCAGCAGCGGAACAGGGAGTCGTCTAGCGGGAGACAATGAGCAGTTCTTC; CDR3 protein: CASSGTGSRLAGDNEQFF; J gene: TRBJ2-1; clone size: .; D gene: TRBD2; V gene: TRBV9
CDR3 DNA: TGTGCCATCAGTGGAGGGTTGCCTTTCGGGTATGGCTACACCTTC; CDR3 protein: CAISGGLPFGYGYTF; J gene: TRBJ1-2; clone size: few; D gene: .; V gene: TRBV10-3
CDR3 DNA: TGTGCCAGCAGTTACTCCTATTGGAGGGATCCTTTGTATGAGCAGTTCTTC; CDR3 protein: CASSYSYWRDPLYEQFF; J gene: TRBJ2-1; clone size: once; D gene: .; V gene: TRBV6-2/TRBV6-3
CDR3 DNA: TGCGCCAGCAGCTTGGAAGGGGCAGGGGGTTGGTACGAGCAGTACTTC; CDR3 protein: CASSLEGAGGWYEQYF; J gene: TRBJ2-7; clone size: few; D gene: TRBD1; V gene: TRBV5-1
CDR3 DNA: TGTGCCAGCAGCCCGCTGACTAGCGGGAGTGAGAGGGAGACCCAGTACTTC; CDR3 protein: CASSPLTSGSERETQYF; J gene: TRBJ2-5; clone size: .; D gene: TRBD2; V gene: TRBV14
CDR3 DNA: TGTGCCACCAGTGATTCAACAACCGGGCTAGCGGGATTAAATGAGCAGTTCTTC; CDR3 protein: CATSDSTTGLAGLNEQFF; J gene: TRBJ2-1; clone size: .; D gene: TRBD2; V gene: TRBV24-1
CDR3 DNA: TGTGCCAGCAGCGGAACAGGGGGGACGGGGGCCAACGTCCTGACTTTC; CDR3 protein: CASSGTGGTGANVLTF; J gene: TRBJ2-6; clone size: .; D gene: TRBD1; V gene: TRBV7-3
CDR3 DNA: TGTGCCAGCAGTGGTTCAGGTTTAAACTCCTACAATGAGCAGTTCTTC; CDR3 protein: CASSGSGLNSYNEQFF; J gene: TRBJ2-1; clone size: .; D gene: .; V gene: TRBV2
CDR3 DNA: TGTGCCAGCAGGCGGGGGGCGGGAAATGAGCAGTTCTTC; CDR3 protein: CASRRGAGNEQFF; J gene: TRBJ2-1; clone size: .; D gene: TRBD2; V gene: TRBV25-1
CDR3 DNA: TGTGCCAGTAGGGGGGACTGGGGATCCTACGAGCAGTACTTC; CDR3 protein: CASRGDWGSYEQYF; J gene: TRBJ2-7; clone size: .; D gene: .; V gene: TRBV19
CDR3 DNA: TGTGCCAGCATCCCAGGAGCAGGGGGAGTTAATGAAAAACTGTTTTTT; CDR3 protein: CASIPGAGGVNEKLFF; J gene: TRBJ1-4; clone size: .; D gene: TRBD1; V gene: TRBV7-9